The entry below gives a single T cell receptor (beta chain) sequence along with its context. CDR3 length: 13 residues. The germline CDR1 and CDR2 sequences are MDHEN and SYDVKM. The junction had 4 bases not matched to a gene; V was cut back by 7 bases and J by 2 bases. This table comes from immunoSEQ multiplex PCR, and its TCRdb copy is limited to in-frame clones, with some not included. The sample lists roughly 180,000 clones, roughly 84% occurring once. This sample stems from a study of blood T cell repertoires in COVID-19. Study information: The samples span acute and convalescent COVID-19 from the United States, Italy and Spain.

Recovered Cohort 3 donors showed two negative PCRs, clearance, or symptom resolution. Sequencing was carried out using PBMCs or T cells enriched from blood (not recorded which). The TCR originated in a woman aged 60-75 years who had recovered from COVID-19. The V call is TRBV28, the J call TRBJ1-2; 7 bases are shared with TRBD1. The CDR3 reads CASTPGQNYGYTF. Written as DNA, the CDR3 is TGTGCCAGCACCCCGGGACAGAACTATGGCTACACCTTC.